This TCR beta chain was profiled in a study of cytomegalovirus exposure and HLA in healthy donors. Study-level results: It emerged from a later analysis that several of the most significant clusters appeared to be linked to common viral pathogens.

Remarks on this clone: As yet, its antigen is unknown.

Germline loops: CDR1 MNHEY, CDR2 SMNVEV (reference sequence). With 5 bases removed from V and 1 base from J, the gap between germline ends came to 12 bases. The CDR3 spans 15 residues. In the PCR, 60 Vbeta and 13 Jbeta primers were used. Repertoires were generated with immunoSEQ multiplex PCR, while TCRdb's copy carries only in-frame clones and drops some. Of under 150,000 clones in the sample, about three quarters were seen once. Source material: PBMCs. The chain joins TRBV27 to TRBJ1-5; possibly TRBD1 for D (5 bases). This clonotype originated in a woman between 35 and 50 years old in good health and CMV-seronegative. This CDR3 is CASSPWGGSNQPQHF. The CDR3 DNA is TGTGCCAGCAGTCCCTGGGGGGGGAGCAATCAGCCCCAGCATTTT.